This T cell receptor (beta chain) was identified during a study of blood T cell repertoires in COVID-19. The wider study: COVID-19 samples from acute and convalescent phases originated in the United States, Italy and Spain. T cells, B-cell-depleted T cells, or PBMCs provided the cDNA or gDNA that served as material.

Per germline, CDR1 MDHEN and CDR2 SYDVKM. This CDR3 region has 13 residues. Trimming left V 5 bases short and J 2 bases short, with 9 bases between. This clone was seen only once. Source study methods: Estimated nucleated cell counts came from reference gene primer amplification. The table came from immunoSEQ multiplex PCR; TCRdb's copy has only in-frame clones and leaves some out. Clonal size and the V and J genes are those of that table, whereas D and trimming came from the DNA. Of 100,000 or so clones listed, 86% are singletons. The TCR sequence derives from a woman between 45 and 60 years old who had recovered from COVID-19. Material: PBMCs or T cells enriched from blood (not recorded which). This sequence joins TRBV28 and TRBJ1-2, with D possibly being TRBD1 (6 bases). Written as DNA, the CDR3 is TGTGCCAGCAGTCCCACAGGGAACTATGGCTACACCTTC. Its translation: CASSPTGNYGYTF.